These 30 T cell receptor beta chains came from one sample sequenced in a study of radiotherapy plus CTLA-4 blockade in lung cancer. TCRdb's table, derived via immunoSEQ multiplex PCR, lists solely in-frame clones and lacks some. The profile covers roughly 100,000 clones, with about 85% appearing a single time and less than 2.5% taken by the ten largest. This material consisted of peripheral blood, taken from a patient treated with radiotherapy plus ipilimumab. The receptors here all came from a human donor with non-small cell lung cancer that progressed on radiotherapy plus ipilimumab. Some clones in this sample may be carry-over from other donors' samples.

The chain carries TRBV4-2 and TRBJ2-3, with D possibly TRBD2 on 6 matching bases. The CDR3 contains 15 residues. V lost 1 base to trimming and J lost 4 bases, with 12 bases between them. Germline lookup yields CDR1 LGHNA and CDR2 YNFKEQ. The CDR3 sequence is CASSQVERAADTQYF. CDR3 nucleotide sequence: TGTGCCAGCAGCCAAGTTGAGCGGGCTGCAGATACGCAGTATTTT.

This rearrangement joins TRBV6-5 to TRBJ1-3; D not certain. This CDR3 is 16 amino acids long. V lost 4 bases, J lost 0 bases, and 13 bases lay in between. The germline V gene encodes CDR1 MNHEY and CDR2 SVGAGI. The DNA for the CDR3 is TGTGCCAGCAGTTCTGGACGTTACTCCTCTGGAAACACCATATATTTT. Protein product: CASSSGRYSSGNTIYF.

CDR3 sequence: CASSQDRGIEAFF. The CDR3 region has the DNA TGCGCCAGCAGCCAAGATCGGGGGATTGAAGCTTTCTTT. This sequence joins TRBV4-3 and TRBJ1-1; possibly TRBD1 for D (5 bases). The CDR3 is made up of 13 amino acids. With 0 bases removed from V and 7 bases from J, the gap between germline ends came to 9 bases. The germline gives CDR1 LGHNA, CDR2 YSLEER.

This clone was detected a few times. The chain couples TRBV5-1 to TRBJ2-2; 9 bases map to TRBD1. CDR1 and CDR2 from the germline V gene are SGHRS and YFSETQ. J lost 5 bases, V lost 0 bases, and 5 bases had no gene match. CDR3 length: 16 residues. The CDR3 DNA reads TGCGCCAGCAGCTTGGTGACAGGGGGTTTAACCGGGGAGCTGTTTTTT. Its protein product is CASSLVTGGLTGELFF.

A few counts support this clone. This rearrangement joins TRBV5-4 to TRBJ2-7; 9 bases are shared with TRBD1. Trimming removed 4 bases from V and 1 base from J; junction bases left unmatched: 9. The germline gives CDR1 SGHNT, CDR2 YYREEE (reference sequence). The CDR3 is 16 amino acids. DNA of the CDR3: TGTGCCAGCAGCCCGCGCGGACAGGGGCCGTCCTACGAGCAGTACTTC. It translates to CASSPRGQGPSYEQYF.

This chain connects TRBV27 to TRBJ2-3; 7 bases fit TRBD1. The CDR3 consists of 14 residues. CDR1 is MNHEY, CDR2 SMNVEV, per germline (reference sequence). V shed 3 bases and J 2 bases; nucleotides not matched to a gene: 2. CDR3 DNA: TGTGCCAGCAGTTTCGACAGGGTCACAGATACGCAGTATTTT. Protein sequence: CASSFDRVTDTQYF.

This chain connects TRBV7-9 to TRBJ2-2; 7 bases agree with TRBD2. The J segment lost 0 bases and the V segment lost 2 bases, leaving 3 bases of the junction unmatched. CDR3 size: 16 residues. CDR1 and CDR2 (germline): SEHNR, FQNEAQ (reference sequence). CDR3 amino acids: CASSLSLAANTGELFF. The CDR3 DNA is TGTGCCAGCAGCTTAAGCCTAGCGGCGAACACCGGGGAGCTGTTTTTT.

To note about this clone: A junction end diverges from the germline sequence, so it may reflect a read error. This chain links TRBV27 with TRBJ1-1; D not certain. CDR1 and CDR2 (germline): MNHEY, SMNVEV (reference sequence). This CDR3 is 12 amino acids long. CDR3 region: CASSLTPGRVEF. The CDR3 DNA reads as TGTGCCAGCAGTTTAACCCCCGGGAGGGTAGAGTTT.

This sequence joins TRBV2 and TRBJ1-6, with 9 bases aligning to TRBD1. CDR3 length equals 18 residues. CDR1 SNHLY and CDR2 FYNNEI come from the germline V gene. V was clipped by 4 bases and J by 3 bases; unmatched bases: 10. CDR3 sequence: CASSARPDRGSYNSPLHF. In DNA form, the CDR3 reads TGTGCCAGCAGTGCCCGCCCGGACAGGGGAAGCTATAATTCACCCCTCCACTTT.

This clone appeared a single time. CDR3 loop: CASNQGGTNEKLFF. CDR3 bases: TGTGCCAGCAACCAGGGTGGTACGAATGAAAAACTGTTTTTT. This chain joins TRBV6-1 and TRBJ1-4; D may be TRBD1 (5 bases). Between the trimmed V and J ends, which lost 7 bases and 5 bases, there was a span of 14 bases. Germline-derived CDR1 and CDR2 are MNHNS and SASEGT. The length of the CDR3 is 14 residues.

The chain uses TRBV25-1 and TRBJ1-4; unclear D gene. V lost 5 bases, J lost 7 bases, and 11 bases lay in between. Germline V CDR1 and CDR2: MGHDK, SYGVNS. The CDR3 contains 13 residues. The CDR3 sequence: CASSPRVSEKLFF. DNA for the CDR3: TGTGCCAGCAGTCCTAGGGTTTCTGAAAAACTGTTTTTT.

The V and J genes are TRBV2 and TRBJ2-6; 7 bases line up with TRBD1. Germline V lookup: CDR1 SNHLY, CDR2 FYNNEI. CDR3 length: 15 residues. With V trimmed by 5 bases and J by 0 bases, 1 base remained unmatched. CDR3 sequence: CASSRQGSGANVLTF. The CDR3 nucleotides are TGTGCCAGCAGTAGACAGGGCTCTGGGGCCAACGTCCTGACTTTC.

The gene calls are TRBV7-2 and TRBJ1-5; perhaps TRBD1 as D (5 bases). The CDR3 sequence is 14 residues long. Germline assignment: CDR1 SGHTA and CDR2 FQGNSA. Trimming took off 4 bases at V and 6 bases at J, with 13 bases between the two ends. CDR3 protein: CASSWQGLGQPQHF. The CDR3 nucleotides read TGTGCCAGCAGCTGGCAGGGTTTAGGTCAGCCCCAGCATTTT.

This chain connects TRBV5-4 to TRBJ2-5; D is possibly TRBD1 (6 bases). V was clipped by 0 bases and J by 5 bases, with 11 bases between them. From germline, CDR1 is SGHNT and CDR2 YYREEE (reference sequence). The CDR3 is 14 amino acids. CDR3 nucleotides: TGTGCCAGCAGCTTGGGTACAGGGTATGAGACCCAGTACTTC. Translation: CASSLGTGYETQYF.

The rearrangement uses TRBV18 and TRBJ1-1; weak D call: TRBD1 (6 bases). Germline V lookup: CDR1 KGHSH, CDR2 LQKENI. The V end lost 4 bases, the J end lost 2 bases, and 14 bases lay between the germline ends. The CDR3 extends over 15 amino acids. The CDR3 DNA is TGTGCCAGCTCACAGACGACAGGAGCTAACACTGAAGCTTTCTTT. It is translated as CASSQTTGANTEAFF. The complete variable domain, with remaining parts taken from reference TRBV18 and TRBJ1-1, reads NAGVMQNPRHLVRRRGQEARLRCSPMKGHSHVYWYRQLPEEGLKFMVYLQKENIIDESGMPKERFSAEFPKEGPSILRIQQVVRGDSAAYFCASSQTTGANTEAFFGQGTRLTVV.

V and J are TRBV9 and TRBJ2-1, with 15 bases aligning to TRBD2. V lost 4 bases to trimming and J lost 4 bases; unmatched junction nucleotides: 15. CDR3 length equals 20 residues. Per germline, CDR1 SGDLS and CDR2 YYNGEE. The CDR3 loop reads CASSTRGTGTSGGTYNEQFF. CDR3 DNA sequence: TGTGCCAGCAGCACCCGGGGGACCGGGACTAGCGGGGGGACTTACAATGAGCAGTTCTTC.

The chain recombines TRBV9 with TRBJ2-7; 10 bases match TRBD2. The CDR3 length is 17 residues. The V gene's germline CDR1 is SGDLS and CDR2 YYNGEE. V lost 0 bases to trimming and J lost 3 bases; unmatched junction nucleotides: 9. The CDR3 protein is CASSVAPGGLAVYEQYF. CDR3 sequence (DNA): TGTGCCAGCAGCGTAGCCCCGGGTGGACTAGCGGTCTACGAGCAGTACTTC. The full variable domain, its missing parts supplied by reference TRBV9 and TRBJ2-7, is DSGVTQTPKHLITATGQRVTLRCSPRSGDLSVYWYQQSLDQGLQFLIQYYNGEERAKGNILERFSAQQFPDLHSELNLSSLELGDSALYFCASSVAPGGLAVYEQYFGPGTRLTVT.

J is TRBJ2-1 and V is TRBV4-1; tentative D call: TRBD2 (6 bases). V was pared by 4 bases and J by 6 bases, with 10 bases between. The CDR3 extends over 13 amino acids. Germline CDR1 reads MGHRA; CDR2 reads YSYEKL. This CDR3 reads CASSLLGGNEQFF. For the CDR3, the DNA is TGCGCCAGCAGCCTTTTGGGGGGCAATGAGCAGTTCTTC.

V is TRBV4-3 and J is TRBJ1-2, with 7 bases that match TRBD1. The CDR3 runs 15 residues. The germline CDR1 and CDR2 sequences are LGHNA and YSLEER. J gave up 8 bases and V 2 bases, and 11 bases lay outside the gene matches. CDR3 region: CASSQPQGGGRGYTF. In DNA, the CDR3 is TGCGCCAGCAGCCAACCCCAAGGAGGGGGCAGGGGCTACACCTTC.

CDR3 nucleotide sequence: TGTGCCAGCAGCTTCGACAGTAACTATGGAAACACCATATATTTT. It specifies CASSFDSNYGNTIYF. The gene calls are TRBV7-2 and TRBJ1-3; maybe TRBD1 (5 bases). CDR1 and CDR2 from the germline V gene are SGHTA and FQGNSA. The CDR3 extends over 15 amino acids. Trimming cost V 3 bases and J 3 bases, with 12 bases left between them.

The V gene is TRBV30, the J gene TRBJ1-1; no clear D gene. V was pared by 2 bases and J by 1 base, with 8 bases between. This CDR3 region has 13 residues. Germline V gene data show CDR1 as GTSNPN and CDR2 as SVGIG (reference sequence). CDR3 nucleotide sequence: TGTGCCTGGAGTACGGACGGGAACACTGAAGCTTTCTTT. Amino acid sequence: CAWSTDGNTEAFF. The variable domain in full, completed from reference TRBV30 and TRBJ1-1, reads SQTIHQWPATLVQPVGSPLSLECTVEGTSNPNLYWYRQAAGRGLQLLFYSVGIGQISSEVPQNLSASRPQDRQFILSSKKLLLSDSGFYLCAWSTDGNTEAFFGQGTRLTVV.

J is TRBJ1-6 and V is TRBV12-5; the D is unclear. The length of the CDR3 is 16 residues. The germline V gene has CDR1 LGHNT and CDR2 FRNRAP. V lost 5 bases to trimming and J lost 9 bases, with 20 bases between them. The CDR3 DNA follows: TGTGCTAGTGGTCCCAGGACCCCTCGGGAAGGTTCACCCCTCCACTTT. It translates to CASGPRTPREGSPLHF.

This clone was seen a few times. The genes are TRBV5-6 and TRBJ1-1; 9 bases align to TRBD1. The CDR3 is made up of 15 amino acids. After removal of 4 bases from V and 2 bases from J, the junction contained 6 bases not matched to a gene. Germline CDR1 and CDR2: SGHDT and YYEEEE. The CDR3 nucleotides read TGTGCCAGCAGCCTCCCGGGACAGGGTAACACTGAAGCTTTCTTT. Translating it yields CASSLPGQGNTEAFF. Complete variable domain (other parts from reference TRBV5-6 and TRBJ1-1): DAGVTQSPTHLIKTRGQQVTLRCSPKSGHDTVSWYQQALGQGPQFIFQYYEEEERQRGNFPDRFSGHQFPNYSSELNVNALLLGDSALYLCASSLPGQGNTEAFFGQGTRLTVV.

This clone was observed a single time. The same CDR3 arises from other DNA sequences in this sample as well. The CDR3 sequence: CASSFVQGLAEQYF. DNA of the CDR3: TGTGCCAGCAGTTTCGTGCAGGGCCTCGCCGAGCAGTACTTC. The chain recombines TRBV27 with TRBJ2-7; tentatively, D is TRBD1 (5 bases). The germline V gene has CDR1 MNHEY and CDR2 SMNVEV (reference sequence). The CDR3 spans 14 residues. V was trimmed by 3 bases and J by 6 bases, leaving 15 bases between them.

In this sample, this clone turned up a few times. In the same sample, other DNA sequences code for this CDR3. J is TRBJ2-3 and V is TRBV6-4; 8 nucleotides match TRBD2. Losses at the gene ends were 3 bases for V and 1 base for J; bases not matched to a gene: 0. This CDR3 is 14 amino acids long. The germline V gene encodes CDR1 MRHNA and CDR2 SNTAGT. In DNA form, the CDR3 reads TGTGCCAGCAGTGAGCGGGGGGGCACAGATACGCAGTATTTT. Translating gives CASSERGGTDTQYF.

The chain carries TRBV18 and TRBJ2-7; TRBD1 matches at 8 bases. This CDR3 region has 14 residues. V trimming: 5 bases; J trimming: 4 bases; junction bases outside the gene matches: 7. Germline V gene data show CDR1 as KGHSH and CDR2 as LQKENI. The CDR3 region has the DNA TGTGCCAGCTCATCAAGACAGGGGCCTTACGAGCAGTACTTC. Encoded protein: CASSSRQGPYEQYF.

This chain connects TRBV5-1 to TRBJ1-1, with unresolved D. Germline V CDR1 and CDR2: SGHRS, YFSETQ. The V end was cut by 0 bases, the J end by 5 bases, with 14 bases between. This CDR3 has 15 amino acids. The CDR3: CASSLVYGKGTEAFF. CDR3 in DNA: TGCGCCAGCAGCTTGGTATATGGAAAGGGAACTGAAGCTTTCTTT.

This clone was recorded only once. V gene TRBV6-5 combines with J gene TRBJ2-7; D call uncertain. This CDR3 is 15 amino acids long. V was clipped by 0 bases and J by 0 bases, with 9 bases between them. Germline lookup yields CDR1 MNHEY and CDR2 SVGAGI. CDR3 bases: TGTGCCAGCAGTTACTCTGCCGGGCTCTCCTACGAGCAGTACTTC. Translation: CASSYSAGLSYEQYF.

V is TRBV19 and J is TRBJ2-3, with D uncertain. V gave up 2 bases and J gave up 0 bases, with 6 bases separating them. Germline V lookup: CDR1 LNHDA, CDR2 SQIVND (reference sequence). CDR3 size: 14 residues. The CDR3 region is CASSIQFSTDTQYF. CDR3 DNA sequence: TGTGCCAGTAGTATACAGTTTAGCACAGATACGCAGTATTTT.

V and J are TRBV18 and TRBJ2-1, with D unresolved. Germline-derived CDR1 and CDR2 are KGHSH and LQKENI. The germline V and J ends were trimmed by 6 bases and 4 bases, with 10 bases remaining between them. The CDR3 contains 13 residues. The CDR3 loop is CASSPAGYNEQFF. CDR3 nucleotides: TGTGCCAGCTCCCCGGCAGGATACAATGAGCAGTTCTTC.